The next 17 T cell receptor beta chains were all read from a single sample in a study of stem cell transplantation in POMP-related autoinflammatory disease. Clones were sequenced by immunoSEQ multiplex PCR, and TCRdb holds only the in-frame ones, with some missing. The sample contains over 60,000 clones, roughly 88% of which appear only once. The sequencing used CD4+ T cells from PBMCs, collected after stem cell transplantation. These receptors originate from a human patient with POMP-related autoinflammation and immune dysregulation (PRAID). Some T cells could come from the graft donor.

The chain has TRBV7-9 and TRBJ2-5, with no clear D. Looked up from germline, CDR1 is SEHNR and CDR2 is FQNEAQ (reference sequence). The V and J ends lost 1 base and 1 base respectively, with 4 bases between them. The CDR3 extends over 13 amino acids. The chain's CDR3 is CASSLGPQETQYF. CDR3 sequence (DNA): TGTGCCAGCAGCTTAGGACCCCAAGAGACCCAGTACTTC.

The chain carries TRBV19 and TRBJ1-5; D remains unclear. Germline CDR1 is LNHDA and CDR2 is SQIVND (reference sequence). V was trimmed by 4 bases and J by 4 bases, leaving 8 bases between them. CDR3 length equals 13 residues. CDR3 nucleotides: TGTGCCAGTAGTACCTTGATGAATCAGCCCCAGCATTTT. This sequence encodes CASSTLMNQPQHF.

This clone came up a few times. The germline gene is not matched at one end of the junction; a read error may be the cause. The gene calls are TRBV27 and TRBJ2-2; D may be TRBD1 or TRBD2 (5 bases each). This CDR3 is 14 amino acids long. Germline V lookup: CDR1 MNHEY, CDR2 SMNVEV (reference sequence). In DNA, the CDR3 is TGCGCAACCCGGGGCAACCCACCCACCGGGGAGCTGTTTTTT. Its protein is CATRGNPPTGELFF.

The chain links TRBV2 to TRBJ1-2; D unclear. The V gene's germline CDR1 is SNHLY and CDR2 FYNNEI. This CDR3 region has 13 residues. Trimming removed 2 bases at V and 3 bases at J, with 7 bases between. The CDR3 region is CASSEHSDYGYTF. CDR3 in DNA: TGTGCCAGCAGTGAACACTCCGACTATGGCTACACCTTC.

CDR3 loop: CASRGTGEQPQHF. The CDR3 DNA sequence: TGTGCCAGCAGGGGGACAGGGGAACAGCCCCAGCATTTT. The chain links TRBV12-3 or TRBV12-4 to TRBJ1-5; 10 bases agree with TRBD1. Trimming took 6 bases from V and 7 from J; bases not matched to a gene: 3. The CDR3 sequence is 13 residues long.

This clone was detected a few times. The J gene is TRBJ2-1, the V gene TRBV7-3; TRBD2 might be the D (5 bases). Between the trimmed V and J ends, which lost 7 bases and 9 bases, there was a span of 16 bases. The V gene's germline CDR1 is SGHTA and CDR2 FQGTGA. This CDR3 is 13 amino acids long. In DNA, the CDR3 is TGTGCCAGCACCGACACAAGGACTGGTGAGCAGTTCTTC. Residues: CASTDTRTGEQFF.

The genes are TRBV7-8 and TRBJ2-7; D is possibly TRBD2 (6 bases). Germline CDR1 SGHVS, CDR2 FQNEAQ. The CDR3 totals 16 residues. Trimming took 1 base from V and 0 from J, leaving 13 bases between them. The CDR3 sequence is CASSLVVGRSSYEQYF. The DNA for the CDR3 is TGTGCCAGCAGCTTAGTGGTCGGGAGAAGCTCCTACGAGCAGTACTTC.

This clone was observed a few times. The CDR3 loop is CATRGVGQGQNIQYF. CDR3 nucleotide sequence: TGTGCCACCAGGGGGGTGGGACAGGGTCAAAACATTCAGTACTTC. The chain links TRBV19 to TRBJ2-4; TRBD1 matches 9 bases. The germline V gene encodes CDR1 LNHDA and CDR2 SQIVND (reference sequence). The ends lost 10 bases at V and 5 bases at J; junction bases unmatched: 12. The CDR3 has 15 residues.

V is TRBV7-2 and J is TRBJ2-7; 9 bases match TRBD1. From germline, CDR1 is SGHTA and CDR2 FQGNSA. The CDR3 runs to 15 residues. The J segment lost 7 bases and the V segment lost 4 bases, leaving 11 bases of the junction unmatched. CDR3 sequence reads: CASSSIWTGEWEQYF. The CDR3 DNA sequence: TGTGCCAGCAGCTCGATATGGACAGGGGAGTGGGAGCAGTACTTC.

The rearrangement joins TRBV6-2 or TRBV6-3 to TRBJ1-5; 7 bases agree with TRBD1. CDR3 length: 16 residues. From germline, CDR1 is MNHEY and CDR2 SVGEGT. Unmatched junction bases numbered 11, after V lost 6 bases and J lost 3 bases. CDR3 protein: CASSPGQVVNNQPQHF. The CDR3 DNA is TGTGCCAGCAGCCCCGGACAGGTCGTGAACAATCAGCCCCAGCATTTT.

The V gene is TRBV6-2 or TRBV6-3, the J gene TRBJ1-4; 10 bases line up with TRBD1. The junction had 9 bases not matched to a gene; V was cut back by 2 bases and J by 6 bases. CDR3 size: 17 residues. In germline, CDR1 is MNHEY, CDR2 SVGEGT. In nucleotides, the CDR3 is TGTGCCAGCAGTTACAGGTCGCCGGGACAGGGGTATGAAAAACTGTTTTTT. Amino acids: CASSYRSPGQGYEKLFF.

The CDR3 DNA is TGTGCCAGCTCACCAACGGACAGGCGGACTGAAGCTTTCTTT. The encoded protein is CASSPTDRRTEAFF. This chain joins TRBV18 and TRBJ1-1; TRBD1 aligns across 7 bases. The CDR3 length is 14 residues. CDR1 is KGHSH and CDR2 is LQKENI in the germline V gene. The V segment lost 2 bases and the J segment 5 bases; nucleotides outside the gene matches: 5.

J is TRBJ1-6 and V is TRBV5-6; D unresolved. The CDR3 is 17 residues long. Germline assignment: CDR1 SGHDT and CDR2 YYEEEE. The ends were cut back, 2 bases at V and 9 bases at J, with 21 bases in the middle. CDR3 sequence: CASSFGAAVSLGSPLHF. The CDR3 nucleotides read TGTGCCAGCAGCTTCGGCGCGGCTGTGTCCTTGGGTTCACCCCTCCACTTT.

V usage is TRBV28 and J usage is TRBJ2-2, with TRBD2 matching 7 bases. Germline-derived CDR1 and CDR2 are MDHEN and SYDVKM. This CDR3 is 15 amino acids long. Losses at the gene ends were 4 bases for V and 5 bases for J; bases not matched to a gene: 7. The DNA of the CDR3 is TGTGCCAGCAGTTACTGGGGGGAGGGGACCGGGGAGCTGTTTTTT. Amino acid sequence: CASSYWGEGTGELFF.

This CDR3 reads CASSSRTSGRPYEQYF. CDR3 DNA sequence: TGCGCCAGCAGCTCCAGGACTAGCGGGAGACCCTACGAGCAGTACTTC. The chain has TRBV4-1 and TRBJ2-7; 13 positions match TRBD2. The CDR3 totals 16 residues. CDR1 and CDR2 from the germline V gene are MGHRA and YSYEKL. The ends lost 5 bases at V and 2 bases at J; junction bases unmatched: 6.

The V gene is TRBV7-9, the J gene TRBJ2-7; 15 bases are a match to TRBD2. This CDR3 is 16 amino acids long. Losses at the gene ends were 2 bases for V and 7 bases for J; bases not matched to a gene: 6. CDR1 SEHNR and CDR2 FQNEAQ come from the germline V gene (reference sequence). CDR3 loop: CASSLSWGLAGGEQYF. The CDR3 region has the DNA TGTGCCAGCAGCTTAAGTTGGGGACTAGCGGGAGGAGAGCAGTACTTC.

The chain carries TRBV12-3 or TRBV12-4 and TRBJ1-5, with D possibly being TRBD1 (6 bases). The CDR3 contains 12 residues. Trimming took 6 bases from V and 9 from J, leaving 12 bases between them. The CDR3 nucleotides read TGTGCCAGCAGGAGATGGGGGCGGCCCCAGCATTTT. This gives the protein CASRRWGRPQHF.